These 6 T cell receptor beta chains originate from one sample sequenced in a study of CD8+ T cells in alopecia areata. Investigators isolated RNA and reverse transcribed it into cDNA to act as the sequencing template. Clones were sequenced by immunoSEQ multiplex PCR, and TCRdb holds only the in-frame ones, with some missing. The sample includes some 19,000 clones, around 60% of them seen just once. Treatment given: oral pan-JAK inhibitor, 5-10 mg twice daily. Obtained from alopecia areata patients were lesional scalp punch biopsies along with peripheral blood. The sequences come from skin, collected at week 4, from a patient treated with tofacitinib. The receptors derive from a human donor with alopecia areata.

The rearrangement joins TRBV6-1 to TRBJ2-1; the D is unclear. Germline CDR1 and CDR2: MNHNS and SASEGT. The CDR3 is 12 residues long. Trimming pared 5 bases from V and 6 bases from J, leaving 8 bases between. CDR3 region: CASSTVGNEQFF. CDR3 DNA: TGTGCCAGCAGTACCGTGGGCAATGAGCAGTTCTTC.

Only a few counts were recorded for this clone. The rearrangement links TRBV19 to TRBJ1-1; a weak D match, TRBD1 (6 bases). The V gene lost 6 bases and the J gene lost 2 bases, with 13 bases spanning the gap. This CDR3 is 14 amino acids long. CDR1 and CDR2 from the germline V gene are LNHDA and SQIVND (reference sequence). CDR3 nucleotide sequence: TGTGCCAGTAGGGAGACAGGTTTTAACACTGAAGCTTTCTTT. Its protein product is CASRETGFNTEAFF.

The V call is TRBV28, the J call TRBJ1-4; weak D call: TRBD1 (6 bases). Germline V lookup: CDR1 MDHEN, CDR2 SYDVKM. The CDR3 sequence is 14 residues long. The V gene lost 7 bases and the J gene lost 5 bases, with 14 bases spanning the gap. The CDR3 is CASTPRGGNEKLFF. CDR3 DNA: TGTGCCAGCACCCCCAGGGGCGGAAATGAAAAACTGTTTTTT.

The rearrangement uses TRBV10-3 and TRBJ1-1; TRBD1 matches at 9 bases. CDR1 and CDR2 (germline): ENHRY, SYGVKD. The ends lost 11 bases at V and 1 base at J; junction bases unmatched: 5. The CDR3 is 13 amino acids. The CDR3 DNA follows: TGTGCCTCACAGGGGGCTCCGAACACTGAAGCTTTCTTT. It yields the protein CASQGAPNTEAFF.

This clone came up once. This chain connects TRBV4-1 to TRBJ2-2; TRBD2 agrees at 8 bases. CDR1 is MGHRA, CDR2 YSYEKL, per germline. J gave up 1 base and V 1 base, and 5 bases lay outside the gene matches. The length of the CDR3 is 17 residues. The CDR3 coding sequence is TGCGCCAGCAGCCAAGCAGACGGGACTAGGAACACCGGGGAGCTGTTTTTT. The encoded protein is CASSQADGTRNTGELFF.

By share, this clone counts as medium-sized. The chain has TRBV27 and TRBJ2-6; no definite D call. Trimming removed 3 bases from V and 2 bases from J, with 11 bases in between. Germline lookup yields CDR1 MNHEY and CDR2 SMNVEV (reference sequence). The length of the CDR3 is 16 residues. As DNA, the CDR3 is TGTGCCAGCAGTTTCAGTTGGTCTGCTGGGGCCAACGTCCTGACTTTC. It translates to CASSFSWSAGANVLTF.